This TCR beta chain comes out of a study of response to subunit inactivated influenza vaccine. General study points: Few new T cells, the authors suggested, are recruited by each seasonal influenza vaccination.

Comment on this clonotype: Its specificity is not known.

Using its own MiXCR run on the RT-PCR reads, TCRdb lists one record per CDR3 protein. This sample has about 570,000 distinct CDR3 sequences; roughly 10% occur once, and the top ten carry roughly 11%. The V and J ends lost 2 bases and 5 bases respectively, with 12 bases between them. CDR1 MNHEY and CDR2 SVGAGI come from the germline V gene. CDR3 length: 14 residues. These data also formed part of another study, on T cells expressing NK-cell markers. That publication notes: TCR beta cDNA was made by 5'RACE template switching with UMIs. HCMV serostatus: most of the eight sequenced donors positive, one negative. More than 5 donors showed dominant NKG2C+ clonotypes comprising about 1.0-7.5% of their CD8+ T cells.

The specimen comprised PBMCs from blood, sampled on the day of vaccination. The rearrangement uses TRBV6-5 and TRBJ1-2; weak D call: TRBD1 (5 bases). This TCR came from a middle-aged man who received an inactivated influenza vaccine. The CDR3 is CASSYDLGGYGYTF. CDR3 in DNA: TGTGCCAGCAGTTACGATTTGGGGGGGTATGGCTACACCTTC.